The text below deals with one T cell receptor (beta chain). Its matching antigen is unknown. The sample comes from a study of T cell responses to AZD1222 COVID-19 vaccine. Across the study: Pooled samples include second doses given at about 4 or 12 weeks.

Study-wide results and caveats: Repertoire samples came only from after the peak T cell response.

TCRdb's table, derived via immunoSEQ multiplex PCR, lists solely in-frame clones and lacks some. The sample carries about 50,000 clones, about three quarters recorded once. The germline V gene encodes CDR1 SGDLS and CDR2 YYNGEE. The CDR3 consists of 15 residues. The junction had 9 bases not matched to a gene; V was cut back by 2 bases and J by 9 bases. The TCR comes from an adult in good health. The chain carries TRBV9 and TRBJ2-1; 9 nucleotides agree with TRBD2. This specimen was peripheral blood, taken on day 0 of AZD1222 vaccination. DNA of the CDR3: TGTGCCAGCAGCGTTGCTAGCGGGACGGTGGGTGAGCAGTTCTTC. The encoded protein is CASSVASGTVGEQFF.